This T cell receptor beta chain was recovered during a study of T cells after posttransplantation cyclophosphamide. Broader study findings: Recipient CMV seropositivity and CMV reactivation strongly tracked TRB clonality. Donor CD8+ memory clones often dominated recipient blood repertoires at later times. TRB overlap between skin or GI tissue T cells and blood was limited.

CDR1 is SGHTA and CDR2 is FQGNSA in the germline V gene. The CDR3 is made up of 15 amino acids. Trimming stripped 1 base from V and 4 bases from J, with 12 bases between. Concerning this clone itself: The target antigen is unknown.

The assay was immunoSEQ multiplex PCR, and TCRdb's table has in-frame clones only and misses some. The sample has 15,000 to 20,000 clones; around 73% are singletons. Treatment was busulfan-fludarabine conditioning, a marrow graft, and cyclophosphamide on days +3 and +4. The rearrangement links TRBV7-2 to TRBJ2-3; possibly TRBD2 for D (5 bases). The sequencing used CD8+ T cells sorted from PBMCs, collected roughly 250 weeks after a stem cell transplant with posttransplant cyclophosphamide. This receptor was obtained from a female patient in her thirties or forties who received an allogeneic stem cell transplant from a related donor, was CMV-positive, and had no GVHD. Some T cells may have originated in the graft donor. CDR3 loop: CASSLELETPDTQYF. CDR3 bases: TGTGCCAGCAGCTTAGAACTAGAGACTCCAGATACGCAGTATTTT.